This TCR beta chain was profiled in a study of T cells in Graves' hyperthyroidism and ophthalmopathy. Study details: Peripheral blood samples were taken at initial diagnosis, prior to any treatment. Study-wide results and caveats: A model of 13 V-J pairs discriminated ophthalmopathy from stable hyperthyroidism. The majority of expanded thyroid clonotypes above 0.001 also appeared in blood.

RNA transcripts served as the template for amplifying TCR beta CDR3 regions. Primed by the HTBI set, a first-round RT-PCR was run on the TCR CDR3. TCRdb reprocessed the multiplex PCR reads with MiXCR, giving one entry per CDR3 protein. The sample has 690,000 or so distinct CDR3 sequences; around a sixth are singletons. This clonotype was seen at least ten times. The target antigen is unknown. When hyperthyroidism was first diagnosed, the blood sample was taken, preceding any ophthalmopathy symptoms. CDR1 is SGHVS and CDR2 is FNYEAQ in the germline V gene. There are 15 residues in the CDR3. Trimming removed 2 bases from V and 2 bases from J, with 12 bases in between.

The chain recombines TRBV7-6 with TRBJ1-1; D unclear. This clonotype was sampled from a woman aged 45-65 years with Graves' hyperthyroidism that later progressed to Graves' ophthalmopathy. Sequenced input: blood. CDR3 in amino acids: CASSLYGSTNTEAFF. The CDR3 DNA sequence: TGTGCCAGCAGCTTATACGGGTCAACCAACACTGAAGCTTTCTTT.